Below are 2 T cell receptor beta chains sequenced from a single sample in a study of shared clonotypes between healthy human individuals (TCRdb year 2020). CD8 naive samples consisted of CD45RO-negative cells that were positively selected for CCR7, yielding a CD45RA+CCR7+ population without TemRA cells. Library method: the immunoSEQ multiplex PCR assay. As stored in TCRdb, this immuneACCESS dataset retains in-frame rearrangements with V and J assigned. A fraction of the clones does not appear; measured against another copy, unresolved V genes explain less than half of the discrepancy, and the remainder lacks a known reason. This sample lists roughly 2.1 million clones; approximately 94% were detected once. Clones ranked in the top ten supply roughly 1.8% of the sample. The sequencing sample was made of naive CD8+ T cells from PBMCs. Read against the paper, the sample's cell subset or site label means: CD45RA+CCR7+. All receptors derive from a man between 18 and 35 years old in good health. Some clones in this sample may be carry-over from other donors' samples.

The V and J genes are TRBV2 and TRBJ2-5; D unclear. CDR3 size: 15 residues. Per the germline V gene, CDR1 is SNHLY and CDR2 is FYNNEI. V lost 2 bases and J lost 5, with 15 bases in between. CDR3 sequence reads: CASSEWVSPAETQYF. The CDR3 nucleotides are TGTGCCAGCAGTGAATGGGTTAGCCCCGCGGAGACCCAGTACTTC. The full variable domain, rest sourced from reference TRBV2 and TRBJ2-5, is EPEVTQTPSHQVTQMGQEVILRCVPISNHLYFYWYRQILGQKVEFLVSFYNNEISEKSEIFDDQFSVERPDGSNFTLKIRSTKLEDSAMYFCASSEWVSPAETQYFGPGTRLLVL.

The chain couples TRBV5-1 to TRBJ2-1; D possibly corresponds to TRBD1 (6 bases). Trimming shortened V by 0 bases and J by 2 bases, and 12 bases separated the two germline ends. The CDR3 totals 16 residues. The germline V gene has CDR1 SGHRS and CDR2 YFSETQ. CDR3 bases: TGCGCCAGCAGCTTGGGCAGGGGTCAAACCTACAATGAGCAGTTCTTC. Translated: CASSLGRGQTYNEQFF.